This record looks at one T cell receptor (beta chain) sequence and its context. As yet, its antigen is unknown. These data belong to a study of identical twins. Study-level findings and limits: Beta out-of-frame sequences showed weaker excess sharing between twins. Zero-insertion analyses were open to partial confounding by invariant MAIT and iNKT cells.

Each CDR3 protein is one row after TCRdb ran MiXCR on the 5' RACE reads. Altogether some 590,000 distinct CDR3 sequences are present, just under 10% being singletons, with the ten largest covering more than 2.5%. CDR1 is MDHEN and CDR2 is SYDVKM in the germline V gene. CDR3 length: 14 amino acids. V lost 4 bases, J lost 2 bases, and 8 bases lay in between. The donor group consisted entirely of healthy Caucasians. This same sample was also part of a study on yellow fever vaccine responses in identical twins. From that study: A vaccine T cell response that seemed partly convergent and partly personalized was reported in twins.

This sequence was found in a woman between 18 and 30 years old in good health. V is TRBV28 and J is TRBJ1-4; D is uncertain. Input material: PBMCs. CDR3 bases: TGTGCCAGCAGTTGGAGACATACTAATGAAAAACTGTTTTTT. Residues: CASSWRHTNEKLFF.